This TCR beta chain was sequenced in a study of blood T cell repertoires in COVID-19. As for the study in general: There were acute and convalescent COVID-19 samples, and they came from the United States, Italy and Spain. The cDNA or gDNA used as material had been derived from T cells, B-cell-depleted T cells, or PBMCs.

The CDR3 has 16 residues. In germline, CDR1 is SGHNT, CDR2 YYREEE (reference sequence). The V gene end was trimmed by 4 bases and the J gene end by 4 bases; junction bases not matched to a gene: 5. Original processing notes: Estimated nucleated cell counts came from reference gene primer amplification. Measured with immunoSEQ multiplex PCR; TCRdb has only the in-frame clones, and not every one. Clone size and the V and J calls come from that table; the DNA yielded D and trimming. The sample consists of about 150,000 clones, roughly 87% of them appearing once. The sequencing sample was made of peripheral blood. The chain employs TRBV5-4 and TRBJ2-1, with 13 bases that match TRBD2. This TCR was recovered from a woman aged 55-69 years with active or convalescent COVID-19. The CDR3 reads CASSSGTSGVYNEQFF. The CDR3 DNA follows: TGTGCCAGCAGCAGTGGGACTAGCGGGGTATACAATGAGCAGTTCTTC.